The T cell receptor (beta chain) described here comes from a study of blood T cell repertoires in COVID-19. Study context: Collection of acute and convalescent COVID-19 samples took place in the United States, Italy and Spain.

The study recruited people aged about 18 to 90 years across approximately 24 US areas. In assigning cohorts, the study relied on participant-reported clinical history. CDR1 and CDR2 from the germline V gene are MNHNS and SASEGT. The CDR3 has 17 amino acids. The trim removed 3 bases at V and 3 bases at J, leaving 7 bases unmatched. Authors' data handling: Scientists estimated how many nucleated cells there were by amplifying reference gene primers. The protocol was immunoSEQ multiplex PCR, while the TCRdb copy is restricted to in-frame clones and leaves out a portion. Clone size and the V and J calls come from that table; the DNA yielded D and trimming. Of about 430,000 clones detected, approximately 90% appear once; the ten largest clones hold 0.9% to 1%.

Sample: PBMCs or T cells enriched from blood (not recorded which). This sequence joins TRBV6-1 and TRBJ1-6, with 8 bases fitting TRBD1. The TCR comes from a woman in her thirties with acute COVID-19. CDR3 bases: TGTGCCAGCAGTGAGGGACAGGTGGGAGACTATAATTCACCCCTCCACTTT. It is translated as CASSEGQVGDYNSPLHF.